This T cell receptor (beta chain) was observed in a study of shared clonotypes between healthy human individuals. Overall study context: Each donor contributed plates that comprised three CD4 naive, three CD4 memory, two CD8 naive and one CD8 memory. Study results and limitations: Sharing across four donors was seen in around 5.1% of naive CD4 clonotypes.

This CDR3 has 13 amino acids. Per the germline V gene, CDR1 is SGHRS and CDR2 is YFSETQ. V was cut by 3 bases and J by 4 bases, with 7 bases left in between. Worth noting for this clone: Its specificity is not known.

Sorted-subset replicate PCRs used roughly 180 ng DNA, 25,000 to 30,000 T cell genomes. Data came from immunoSEQ multiplex PCR; TCRdb stores just in-frame clones and leaves some out. The table shows about a million clones, with around 77% occurring only once. This sequence originates from a man aged 18-30 years in good health. Some clones in this sample may be carry-over from other donors' samples. The V call is TRBV5-1, the J call TRBJ2-2; no definite D call. Specimen: memory CD4+ T cells from PBMCs. The subset is: CD45RA-negative fraction. The CDR3, as DNA: TGCGCCAGCAGCTCGACTTTCACCGGGGAGCTGTTTTTT. It encodes CASSSTFTGELFF.